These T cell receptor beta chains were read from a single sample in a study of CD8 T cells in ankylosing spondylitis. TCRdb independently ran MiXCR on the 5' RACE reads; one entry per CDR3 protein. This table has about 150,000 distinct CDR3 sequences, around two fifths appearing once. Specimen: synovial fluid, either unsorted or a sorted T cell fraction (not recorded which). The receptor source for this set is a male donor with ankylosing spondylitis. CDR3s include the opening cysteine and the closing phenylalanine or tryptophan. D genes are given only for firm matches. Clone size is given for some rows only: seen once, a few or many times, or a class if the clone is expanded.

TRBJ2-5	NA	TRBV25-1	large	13	CASSDLWKETQYF	TGTGCCAGCAGTGATCTTTGGAAAGAGACCCAGTACTTC
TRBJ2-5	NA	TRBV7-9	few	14	CASSLENYQETQYF	TGTGCCAGCAGCTTAGAGAACTACCAAGAGACCCAGTACTTC
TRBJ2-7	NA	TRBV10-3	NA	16	CAISEIRVSSSYEQYF	TGTGCCATCAGTGAGATCCGGGTTAGCAGTTCCTACGAGCAGTACTTC
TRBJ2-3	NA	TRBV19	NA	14	CASSILLSTDTQYF	TGTGCCAGTAGTATACTGCTTAGCACAGATACGCAGTATTTT
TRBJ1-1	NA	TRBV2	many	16	CASSEDRERGYTEAFF	TGTGCCAGCAGTGAAGACAGGGAGAGAGGGTACACTGAAGCTTTCTTT
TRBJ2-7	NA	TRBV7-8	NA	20	CASSLPPAPPETTLIHEQYF	TGTGCCAGCAGCTTACCCCCCGCTCCTCCCGAAACAACCCTGATCCACGAGCAGTACTTC
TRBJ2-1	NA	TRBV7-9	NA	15	CASSCGWATYNEQFF	TGTGCCAGCAGCTGTGGGTGGGCGACCTACAATGAGCAGTTCTTC
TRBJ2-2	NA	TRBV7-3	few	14	CASSSPTGTGELFF	TGTGCCAGCAGCTCACCGACCGGGACCGGGGAGCTGTTTTTT
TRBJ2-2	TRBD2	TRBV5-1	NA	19	CASSSTWTSGGRNTGELFF	TGCGCCAGCAGCTCCACGTGGACTAGCGGGGGCCGGAACACCGGGGAGCTGTTTTTT
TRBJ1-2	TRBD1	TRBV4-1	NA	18	CASSQPLNGQDGNYGYTF	TGCGCCAGCAGCCAACCACTCAATGGACAGGACGGGAACTATGGCTACACCTTC
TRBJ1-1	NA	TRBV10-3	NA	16	CAISAYRVLSFTEAFF	TGTGCCATCAGTGCCTACAGGGTCCTGAGTTTCACTGAAGCTTTCTTT
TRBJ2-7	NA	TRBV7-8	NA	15	CASSLADRDPYEQYF	TGTGCCAGCAGCTTAGCGGACCGGGACCCCTACGAGCAGTACTTC
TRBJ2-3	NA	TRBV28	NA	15	CASSLCYRGTDTQYF	TGTGCCAGCAGTTTATGCTACAGGGGCACAGATACGCAGTATTTT
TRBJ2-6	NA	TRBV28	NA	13	CASSHPGANVLTF	TGTGCCAGCAGTCACCCCGGGGCCAACGTCCTGACTTTC
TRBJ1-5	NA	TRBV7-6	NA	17	CASSLGGGGVLNQPQHF	TGTGCCAGCAGCTTAGGAGGCGGGGGGGTCCTCAATCAGCCCCAGCATTTT
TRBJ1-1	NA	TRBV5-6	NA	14	CASSWMSGGTEAFF	TGTGCCAGCAGCTGGATGAGTGGGGGAACTGAAGCTTTCTTT
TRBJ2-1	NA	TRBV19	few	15	CASSIDLGGYNEQFF	TGTGCCAGTAGTATAGATCTTGGGGGCTACAATGAGCAGTTCTTC
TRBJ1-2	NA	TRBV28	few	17	CASSFWAVRKPNYGYTF	TGTGCCAGCAGTTTTTGGGCCGTTCGGAAACCTAACTATGGCTACACCTTC
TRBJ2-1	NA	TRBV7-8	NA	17	CASSFQTRTPPYNEQFF	TGTGCCAGCAGCTTTCAGACACGCACTCCGCCCTACAATGAGCAGTTCTTC
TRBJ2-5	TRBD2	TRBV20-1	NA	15	CSARDWRGAEETQYF	TGCAGTGCTAGAGATTGGCGGGGGGCCGAAGAGACCCAGTACTTC
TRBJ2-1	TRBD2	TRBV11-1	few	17	CASKIGLAESSYNEQFF	TGTGCCAGCAAGATAGGACTAGCGGAGAGCTCCTACAATGAGCAGTTCTTC
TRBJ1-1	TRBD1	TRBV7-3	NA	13	CASSLGTGVEAFF	TGTGCCAGCAGCTTAGGGACAGGGGTTGAAGCTTTCTTT
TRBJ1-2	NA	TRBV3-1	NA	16	CASSQDRREANYGYTF	TGTGCCAGCAGCCAAGATCGGCGAGAAGCTAACTATGGCTACACCTTC
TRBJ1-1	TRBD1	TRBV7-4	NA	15	CASSLVDRGRTEAFF	TGTGCCAGCAGCTTAGTGGACAGGGGTCGTACTGAAGCTTTCTTT
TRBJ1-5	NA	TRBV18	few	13	CASSEQVDQPQHF	TGTGCCAGCTCAGAACAGGTTGATCAGCCCCAGCATTTT
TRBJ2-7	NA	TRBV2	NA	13	CASSVGTNYEQYF	TGTGCCAGCAGTGTAGGGACAAACTACGAGCAGTACTTC
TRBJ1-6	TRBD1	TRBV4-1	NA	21	CASSQESGSPGTGGWNSPLHF	TGCGCCAGCAGCCAAGAATCCGGCAGTCCCGGGACAGGGGGATGGAATTCACCCCTCCACTTT
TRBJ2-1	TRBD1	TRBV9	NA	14	CASSVYVSGGEQFF	TGTGCCAGCAGCGTATATGTGTCAGGGGGTGAGCAGTTCTTC
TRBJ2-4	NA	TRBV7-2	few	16	CASSLGSGIAKNIQYF	TGTGCCAGCAGCTTAGGGTCTGGAATAGCCAAAAACATTCAGTACTTC
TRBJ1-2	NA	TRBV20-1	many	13	CSARDWEYYGYTF	TGCAGTGCTAGAGATTGGGAATACTATGGCTACACCTTC
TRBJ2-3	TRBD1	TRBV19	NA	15	CASSLGRGPTDTQYF	TGTGCCAGTAGTTTAGGCAGGGGGCCCACAGATACGCAGTATTTT
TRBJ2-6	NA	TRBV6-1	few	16	CASSPQGFSGANVLTF	TGTGCCAGCAGTCCACAGGGCTTTTCTGGGGCCAACGTCCTGACTTTC
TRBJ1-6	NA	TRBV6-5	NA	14	CASSYSGGHSPLHF	TGTGCCAGCAGTTACTCAGGAGGACATTCACCCCTCCACTTT
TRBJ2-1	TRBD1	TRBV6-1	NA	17	CACQPKGAYGYDNEQFF	TGTGCCTGCCAACCAAAGGGGGCTTACGGGTACGACAATGAGCAGTTCTTC
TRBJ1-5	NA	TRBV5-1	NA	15	CASSLGTARNQPQHF	TGCGCCAGCAGCCTCGGGACGGCACGCAATCAGCCCCAGCATTTT
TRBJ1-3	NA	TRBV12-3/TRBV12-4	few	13	CATLGNSGNTIYF	NA
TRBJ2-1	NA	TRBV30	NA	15	CAWSGPVHRSYEQFF	TGTGCCTGGAGTGGGCCGGTACATCGGTCTTATGAGCAGTTCTTC
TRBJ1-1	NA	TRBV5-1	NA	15	CASSLALVTDTEAFF	TGCGCCAGCAGCTTGGCCTTGGTTACGGACACTGAAGCTTTCTTT
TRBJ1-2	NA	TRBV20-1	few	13	CSAWDITNYGYTF	TGCAGTGCGTGGGACATAACGAACTATGGCTACACCTTC
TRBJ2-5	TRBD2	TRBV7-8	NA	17	CASSLGGGGSRKETQYF	TGTGCCAGCAGCTTGGGGGGAGGCGGGAGCCGTAAAGAGACCCAGTACTTC
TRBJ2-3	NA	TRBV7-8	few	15	CASSPHQRPTDTQYF	TGTGCCAGCAGCCCTCACCAGCGCCCCACAGATACGCAGTATTTT
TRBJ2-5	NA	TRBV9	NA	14	CASSKWETQETQYF	TGTGCCAGCTCCAAGTGGGAGACACAAGAGACCCAGTACTTC
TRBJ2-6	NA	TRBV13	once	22	CASSPLLGHPPESGPGANVLTF	TGTGCCAGCAGCCCTTTACTAGGTCATCCCCCAGAAAGCGGGCCTGGGGCCAACGTCCTGACTTTC
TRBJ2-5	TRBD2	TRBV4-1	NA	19	CASSQEEIKWLAGEETQYF	TGCGCCAGCAGCCAAGAAGAGATAAAATGGCTAGCGGGAGAAGAGACCCAGTACTTC
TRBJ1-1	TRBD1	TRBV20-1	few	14	CSARPQGSDTEAFF	TGCAGTGCTAGACCACAGGGGTCCGACACTGAAGCTTTCTTT
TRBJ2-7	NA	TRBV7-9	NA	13	CASSFDRDHEQYF	TGTGCCAGCAGCTTCGACCGGGACCATGAGCAGTACTTC
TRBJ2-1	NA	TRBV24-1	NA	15	CATSSLEVGYNEQFF	TGTGCCACCAGTTCGCTCGAGGTGGGATACAATGAGCAGTTCTTC
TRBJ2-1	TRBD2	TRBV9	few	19	CASSAIPGLAGGSYNEQFF	TGTGCCAGCAGCGCGATACCGGGACTAGCGGGAGGGAGCTACAATGAGCAGTTCTTC
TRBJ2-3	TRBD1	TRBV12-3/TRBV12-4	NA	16	CASSRTRGPLPDTQYF	TGTGCCAGCAGCCGCACTAGGGGGCCCCTCCCAGATACGCAGTATTTT
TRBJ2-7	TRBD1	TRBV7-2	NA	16	CASSLAPQGALYEQYF	TGTGCCAGCAGCTTAGCGCCTCAGGGGGCTCTTTACGAGCAGTACTTC
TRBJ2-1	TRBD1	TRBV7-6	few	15	CASSLGQGVFNEQFF	TGTGCCAGCAGCTTAGGACAGGGGGTCTTCAATGAGCAGTTCTTC
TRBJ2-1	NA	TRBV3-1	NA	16	CASSPLFYSSYNEQFF	TGTGCCAGCAGCCCGCTCTTTTACTCCTCCTACAATGAGCAGTTCTTC
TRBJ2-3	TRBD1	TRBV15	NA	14	CATSRTGSTDTQYF	TGTGCCACCAGCAGGACAGGGAGCACAGATACGCAGTATTTT
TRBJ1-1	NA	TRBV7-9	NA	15	CASSLVGGPNTEAFF	TGTGCCAGCAGCTTAGTGGGGGGCCCGAACACTGAAGCTTTCTTT
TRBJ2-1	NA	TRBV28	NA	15	CASSLIPPRYNEQFF	TGTGCCAGCAGTTTAATTCCACCGCGGTACAATGAGCAGTTCTTC
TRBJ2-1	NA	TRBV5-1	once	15	CASSLVLVFGGEQFF	TGCGCCAGCAGCTTGGTCCTAGTCTTTGGCGGTGAGCAGTTCTTC
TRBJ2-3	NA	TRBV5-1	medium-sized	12	CASSPWRDTQYF	TGCGCCAGCAGCCCTTGGAGAGATACGCAGTATTTT
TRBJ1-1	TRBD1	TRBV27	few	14	CASSWAGGGTEAFF	TGTGCCAGCAGTTGGGCAGGGGGAGGTACTGAAGCTTTCTTT